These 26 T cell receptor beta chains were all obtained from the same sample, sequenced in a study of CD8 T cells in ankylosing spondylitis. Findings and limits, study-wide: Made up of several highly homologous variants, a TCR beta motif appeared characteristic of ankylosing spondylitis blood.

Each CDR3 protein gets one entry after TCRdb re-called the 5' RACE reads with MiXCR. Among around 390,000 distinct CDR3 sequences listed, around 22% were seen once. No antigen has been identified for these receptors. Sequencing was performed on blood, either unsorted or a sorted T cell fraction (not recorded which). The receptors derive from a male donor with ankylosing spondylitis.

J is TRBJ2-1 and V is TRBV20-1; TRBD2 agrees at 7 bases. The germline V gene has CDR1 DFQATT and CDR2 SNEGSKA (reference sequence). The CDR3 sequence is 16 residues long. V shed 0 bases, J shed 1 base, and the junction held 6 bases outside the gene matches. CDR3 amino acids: CSARDRRERSYNEQFF. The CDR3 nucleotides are TGCAGTGCTAGAGATCGGCGGGAGAGATCCTACAATGAGCAGTTCTTC.

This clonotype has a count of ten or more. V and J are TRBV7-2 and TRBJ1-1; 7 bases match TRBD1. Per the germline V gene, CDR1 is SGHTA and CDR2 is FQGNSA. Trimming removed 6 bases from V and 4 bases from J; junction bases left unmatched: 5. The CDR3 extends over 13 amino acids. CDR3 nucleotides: TGTGCCAGCAGGGGACAGCTGCTCACTGAAGCTTTCTTT. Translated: CASRGQLLTEAFF. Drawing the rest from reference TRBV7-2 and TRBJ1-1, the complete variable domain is GAGVSQSPSNKVTEKGKDVELRCDPISGHTALYWYRQSLGQGLEFLIYFQGNSAPDKSGLPSDRFSAERTGGSVSTLTIQRTQQEDSAVYLCASRGQLLTEAFFGQGTRLTVV.

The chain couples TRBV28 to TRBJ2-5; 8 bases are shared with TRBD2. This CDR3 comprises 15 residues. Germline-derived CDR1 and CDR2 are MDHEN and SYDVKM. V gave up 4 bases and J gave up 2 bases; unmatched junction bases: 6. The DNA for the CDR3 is TGTGCCAGCAGTTATAGCGGGAACTTTCAAGAGACCCAGTACTTC. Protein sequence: CASSYSGNFQETQYF.

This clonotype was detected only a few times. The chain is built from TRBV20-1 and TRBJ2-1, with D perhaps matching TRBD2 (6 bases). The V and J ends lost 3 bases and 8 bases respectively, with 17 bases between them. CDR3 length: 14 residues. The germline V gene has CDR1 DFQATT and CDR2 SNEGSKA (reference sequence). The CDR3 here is CSARETSSLDEQFF. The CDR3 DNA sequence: TGCAGTGCTAGGGAGACTAGTTCGTTGGATGAGCAGTTCTTC.

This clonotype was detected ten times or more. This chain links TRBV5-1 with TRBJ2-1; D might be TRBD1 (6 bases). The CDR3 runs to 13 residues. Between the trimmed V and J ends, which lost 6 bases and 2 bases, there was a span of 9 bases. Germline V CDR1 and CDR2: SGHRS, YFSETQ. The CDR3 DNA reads TGCGCCAGCACAGGGGAGCCCTACAATGAGCAGTTCTTC. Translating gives CASTGEPYNEQFF.

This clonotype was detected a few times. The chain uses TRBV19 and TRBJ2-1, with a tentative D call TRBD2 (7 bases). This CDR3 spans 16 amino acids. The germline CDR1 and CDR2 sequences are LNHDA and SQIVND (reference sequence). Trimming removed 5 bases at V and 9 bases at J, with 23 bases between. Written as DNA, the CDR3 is TGTGCCAGTAGTGGGGGTCGGGGGGCACAAAGGGGTGAGCAGTTCTTC. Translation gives CASSGGRGAQRGEQFF.

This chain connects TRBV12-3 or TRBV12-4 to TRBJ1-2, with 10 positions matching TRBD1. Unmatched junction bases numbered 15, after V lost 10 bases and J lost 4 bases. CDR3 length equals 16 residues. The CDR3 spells CATCDDRGRNSYGYTF. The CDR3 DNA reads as TGTGCCACCTGTGATGACAGGGGGCGAAACTCCTATGGCTACACCTTC.

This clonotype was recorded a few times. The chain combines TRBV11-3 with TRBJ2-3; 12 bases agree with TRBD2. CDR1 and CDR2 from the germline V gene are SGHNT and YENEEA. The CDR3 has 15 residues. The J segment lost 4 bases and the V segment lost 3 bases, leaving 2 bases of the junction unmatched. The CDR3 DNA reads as TGTGCCAGCAGCTTGACTAGCGGGAGCTCAGATACGCAGTATTTT. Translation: CASSLTSGSSDTQYF.

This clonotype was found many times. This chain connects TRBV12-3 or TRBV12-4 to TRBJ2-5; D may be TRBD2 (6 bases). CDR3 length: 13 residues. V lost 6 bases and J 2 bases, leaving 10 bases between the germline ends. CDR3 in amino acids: CASSRGGQETQYF. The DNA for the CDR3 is TGTGCCAGCAGCCGGGGAGGTCAAGAGACCCAGTACTTC.

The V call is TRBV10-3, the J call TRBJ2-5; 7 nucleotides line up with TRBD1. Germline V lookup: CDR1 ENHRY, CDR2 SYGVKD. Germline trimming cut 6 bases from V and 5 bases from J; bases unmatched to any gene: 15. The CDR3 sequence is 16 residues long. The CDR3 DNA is TGTGCCATCAGCAAACGACAGGGCCTCGGCGGGGAGACCCAGTACTTC. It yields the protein CAISKRQGLGGETQYF.

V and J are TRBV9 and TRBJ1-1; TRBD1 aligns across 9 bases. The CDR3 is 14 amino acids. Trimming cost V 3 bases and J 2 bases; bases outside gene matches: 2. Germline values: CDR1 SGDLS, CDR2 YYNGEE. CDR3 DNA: TGTGCCAGCAGCGGGACAGGGGAAAACACTGAAGCTTTCTTT. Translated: CASSGTGENTEAFF.

The CDR3 DNA is TGTGCCAGCAGTCCATGGGGGGGCCAGAGCACTGAAGCTTTCTTT. Translating gives CASSPWGGQSTEAFF. The chain has TRBV12-3 or TRBV12-4 and TRBJ1-1; TRBD1 might be the D (6 bases). Trimming took off 5 bases at V and 4 bases at J, with 17 bases between the two ends. The CDR3 is 15 residues long.

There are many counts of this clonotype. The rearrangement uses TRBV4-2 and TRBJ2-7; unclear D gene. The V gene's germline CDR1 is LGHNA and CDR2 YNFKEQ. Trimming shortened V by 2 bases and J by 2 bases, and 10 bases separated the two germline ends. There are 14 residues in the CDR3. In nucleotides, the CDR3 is TGTGCCAGCAGCCAAAGTCACCAAACCTACGAGCAGTACTTC. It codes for CASSQSHQTYEQYF.

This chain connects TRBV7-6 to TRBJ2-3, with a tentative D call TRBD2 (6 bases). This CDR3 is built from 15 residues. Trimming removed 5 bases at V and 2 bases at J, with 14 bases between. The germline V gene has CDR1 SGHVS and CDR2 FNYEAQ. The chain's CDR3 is CASSPSGGFTDTQYF. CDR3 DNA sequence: TGTGCCAGCAGCCCCAGCGGAGGGTTCACAGATACGCAGTATTTT.

CDR3 nucleotides: TGCGCCAGCAGCCAAGATGGGACAGGGGACACTGAAGCTTTCTTT. As protein: CASSQDGTGDTEAFF. V and J are TRBV4-1 and TRBJ1-1, with 10 bases that match TRBD1. The CDR3 totals 15 residues. CDR1 is MGHRA and CDR2 is YSYEKL in the germline V gene. V was pared by 0 bases and J by 3 bases, with 1 base of the junction left unmatched.

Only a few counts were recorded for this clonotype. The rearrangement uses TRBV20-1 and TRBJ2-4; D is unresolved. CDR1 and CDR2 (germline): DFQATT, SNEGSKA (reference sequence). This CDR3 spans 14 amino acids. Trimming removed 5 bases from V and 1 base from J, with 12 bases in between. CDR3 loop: CSACRTAAKNIQYF. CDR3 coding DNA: TGCAGTGCTTGCAGAACTGCGGCCAAAAACATTCAGTACTTC.

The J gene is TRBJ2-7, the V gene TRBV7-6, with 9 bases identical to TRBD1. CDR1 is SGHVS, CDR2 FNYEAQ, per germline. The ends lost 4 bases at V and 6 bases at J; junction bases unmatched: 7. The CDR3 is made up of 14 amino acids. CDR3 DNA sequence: TGTGCCAGCAGCTCCACCCTGGACAGGGGCGAGCAGTACTTC. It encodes CASSSTLDRGEQYF.

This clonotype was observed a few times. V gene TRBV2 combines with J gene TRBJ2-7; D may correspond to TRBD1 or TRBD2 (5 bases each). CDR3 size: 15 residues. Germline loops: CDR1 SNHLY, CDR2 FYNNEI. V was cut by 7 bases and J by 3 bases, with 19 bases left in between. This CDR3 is CASKGTSANHYEQYF. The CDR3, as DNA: TGTGCCAGCAAGGGGACCTCAGCGAACCACTACGAGCAGTACTTC. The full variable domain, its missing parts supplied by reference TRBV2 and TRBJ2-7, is EPEVTQTPSHQVTQMGQEVILRCVPISNHLYFYWYRQILGQKVEFLVSFYNNEISEKSEIFDDQFSVERPDGSNFTLKIRSTKLEDSAMYFCASKGTSANHYEQYFGPGTRLTVT.

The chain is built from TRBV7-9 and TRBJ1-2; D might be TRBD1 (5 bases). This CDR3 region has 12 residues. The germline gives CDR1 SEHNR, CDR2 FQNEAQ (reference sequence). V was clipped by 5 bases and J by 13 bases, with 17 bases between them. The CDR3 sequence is CASSPGTAKTTF. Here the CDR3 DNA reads TGTGCCAGCAGCCCCGGGACCGCTAAGACCACCTTC. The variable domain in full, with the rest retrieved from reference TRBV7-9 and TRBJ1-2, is DTGVSQNPRHKITKRGQNVTFRCDPISEHNRLYWYRQTLGQGPEFLTYFQNEAQLEKSRLLSDRFSAERPKGSFSTLEIQRTEQGDSAMYLCASSPGTAKTTFGSGTRLTVV.

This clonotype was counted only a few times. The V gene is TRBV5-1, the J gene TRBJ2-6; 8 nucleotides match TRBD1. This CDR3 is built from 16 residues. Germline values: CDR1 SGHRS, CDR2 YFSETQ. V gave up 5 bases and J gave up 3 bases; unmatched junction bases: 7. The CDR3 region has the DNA TGCGCCAGCAGACCCAGACAGGGGATTGGGGCCAACGTCCTGACTTTC. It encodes CASRPRQGIGANVLTF.

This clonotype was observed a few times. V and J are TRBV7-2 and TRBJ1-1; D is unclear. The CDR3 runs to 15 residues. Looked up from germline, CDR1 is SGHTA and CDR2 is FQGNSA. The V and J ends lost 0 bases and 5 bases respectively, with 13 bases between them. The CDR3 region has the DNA TGTGCCAGCAGCTTAGCGCAAATGGAGGGAACTGAAGCTTTCTTT. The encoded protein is CASSLAQMEGTEAFF.

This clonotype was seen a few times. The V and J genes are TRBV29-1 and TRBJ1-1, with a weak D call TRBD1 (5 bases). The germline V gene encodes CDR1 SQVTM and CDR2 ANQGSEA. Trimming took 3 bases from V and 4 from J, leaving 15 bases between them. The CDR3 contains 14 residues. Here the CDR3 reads CSVDLFRGATEAFF. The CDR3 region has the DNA TGCAGCGTTGATTTGTTCCGAGGGGCCACTGAAGCTTTCTTT. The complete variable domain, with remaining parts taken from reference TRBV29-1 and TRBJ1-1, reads SAVISQKPSRDICQRGTSLTIQCQVDSQVTMMFWYRQQPGQSLTLIATANQGSEATYESGFVIDKFPISRPNLTFSTLTVSNMSPEDSSIYLCSVDLFRGATEAFFGQGTRLTVV.

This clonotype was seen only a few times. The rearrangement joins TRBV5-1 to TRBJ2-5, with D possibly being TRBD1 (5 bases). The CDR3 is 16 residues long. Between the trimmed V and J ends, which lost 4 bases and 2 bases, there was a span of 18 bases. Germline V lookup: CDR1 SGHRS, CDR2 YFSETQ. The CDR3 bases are TGCGCCAGCAGCCTGTTGAGTTCTAGGGGACAAGAGACCCAGTACTTC. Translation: CASSLLSSRGQETQYF.

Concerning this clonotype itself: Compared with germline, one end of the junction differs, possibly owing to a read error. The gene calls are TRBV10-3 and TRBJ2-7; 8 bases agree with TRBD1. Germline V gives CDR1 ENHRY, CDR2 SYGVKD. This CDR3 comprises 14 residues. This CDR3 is CAIRETGEGFRREF. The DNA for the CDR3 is TGTGCCATCAGGGAGACAGGGGAAGGATTTCGACGGGAGTTC.

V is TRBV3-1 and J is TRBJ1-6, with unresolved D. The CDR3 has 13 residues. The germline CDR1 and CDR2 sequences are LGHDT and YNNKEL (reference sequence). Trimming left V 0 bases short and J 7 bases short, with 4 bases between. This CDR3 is CASSQDLNSPLHF. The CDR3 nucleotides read TGTGCCAGCAGCCAAGATTTAAATTCACCCCTCCACTTT.

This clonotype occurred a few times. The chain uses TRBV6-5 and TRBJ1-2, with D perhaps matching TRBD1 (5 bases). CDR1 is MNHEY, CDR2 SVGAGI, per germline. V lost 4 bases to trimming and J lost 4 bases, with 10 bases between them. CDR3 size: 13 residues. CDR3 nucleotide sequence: TGTGCCAGCAGTTGGGGTAGGGGCTATGGCTACACCTTC. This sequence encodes CASSWGRGYGYTF.